This note documents a single TCR beta chain sequence. The sample originates from a study of blood T cell repertoires in COVID-19. CDR3 length: 15 residues. CDR1 KGHSH and CDR2 LQKENI come from the germline V gene. The V end was cut by 6 bases, the J end by 4 bases, with 15 bases between. Using immunoSEQ multiplex PCR, the repertoire was profiled, and TCRdb retains in-frame clones only, with some absent. The table lists 150,000 to 200,000 clones, around 86% of them singletons. This receptor was obtained from a woman older than 75 in a cohort sampled during active or convalescent COVID-19. This chain joins TRBV18 and TRBJ2-2; D is unclear. The sequenced sample was peripheral blood. The CDR3 spells CASSLPLPGTGELFF. CDR3 coding DNA: TGTGCCAGCTCCCTCCCCCTTCCGGGCACCGGGGAGCTGTTTTTT. Variable domain in full (rest from reference TRBV18 and TRBJ2-2): NAGVMQNPRHLVRRRGQEARLRCSPMKGHSHVYWYRQLPEEGLKFMVYLQKENIIDESGMPKERFSAEFPKEGPSILRIQQVVRGDSAAYFCASSLPLPGTGELFFGEGSRLTVL.